This TCR beta chain was sequenced for a study of cytomegalovirus exposure and HLA in healthy donors. A note on this clone: The antigen remains unidentified.

Study findings and constraints: Within an earlier analysis, most TCR beta V segments proved productive either about 87% or about 30% of the time.

Primers: 60 Vbeta forward and 13 Jbeta reverse. Assay: immunoSEQ multiplex PCR; the TCRdb copy retains only in-frame clones and omits some. The top ten hold around 2.1% of the sample, which has approximately 190,000 clones, about 86% seen once. The clonotype was recovered from a woman between 18 and 29 years old in good health and CMV-seropositive. The sample consisted of PBMCs.

The CDR3 region has the DNA TGTGCCAGTAGTCCCGGACACTCTGGGGCCAACGTCCTGACTTTC. It codes for CASSPGHSGANVLTF. The rearrangement links TRBV19 to TRBJ2-6; tentatively, D is TRBD1 (5 bases). CDR3 size: 15 residues. Germline loops: CDR1 LNHDA, CDR2 SQIVND (reference sequence). The V end lost 5 bases, the J end lost 0 bases, and 8 bases lay between the germline ends.